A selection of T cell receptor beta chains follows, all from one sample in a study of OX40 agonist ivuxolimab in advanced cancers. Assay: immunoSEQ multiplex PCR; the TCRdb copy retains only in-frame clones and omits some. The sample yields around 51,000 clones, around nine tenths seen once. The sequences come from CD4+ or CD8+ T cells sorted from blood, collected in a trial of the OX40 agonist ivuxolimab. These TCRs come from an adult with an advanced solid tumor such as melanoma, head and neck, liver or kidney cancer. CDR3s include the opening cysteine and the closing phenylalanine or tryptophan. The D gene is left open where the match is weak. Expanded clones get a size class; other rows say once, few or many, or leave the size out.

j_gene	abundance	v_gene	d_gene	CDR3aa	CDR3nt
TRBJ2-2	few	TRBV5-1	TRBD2	CASSSILLAGGPTGELFF	TGCGCCAGCAGCTCTATCTTACTAGCGGGGGGTCCCACCGGGGAGCTGTTTTTT
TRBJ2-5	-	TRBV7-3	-	CASSPSRAGQETQYF	TGTGCCAGCAGCCCGTCAAGGGCGGGACAAGAGACCCAGTACTTC
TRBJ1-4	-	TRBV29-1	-	CSVWQGDEKLFF	TGCAGCGTGTGGCAGGGTGACGAAAAACTGTTTTTT
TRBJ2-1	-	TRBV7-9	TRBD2	CASRGGAGILSSYNEQFF	TGTGCCAGCCGGGGAGGGGCGGGAATCTTGAGCTCCTACAATGAGCAGTTCTTC
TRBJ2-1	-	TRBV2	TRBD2	CASSMWAGGPNEQFF	TGTGCCAGCAGTATGTGGGCGGGAGGGCCCAATGAGCAGTTCTTC
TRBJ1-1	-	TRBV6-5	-	CASSSSLSFSEAFF	TGTGCCAGCAGTTCCTCTCTCTCATTCTCTGAAGCTTTCTTT
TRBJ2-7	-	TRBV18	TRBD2	CASSLLAGALSEQYF	TGTGCCAGCTCACTATTAGCGGGGGCCCTCTCCGAGCAGTACTTC
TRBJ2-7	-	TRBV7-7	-	CASSLGQGVSNEQYF	TGTGCTAGCAGCTTAGGGCAGGGTGTTTCAAACGAGCAGTACTTC
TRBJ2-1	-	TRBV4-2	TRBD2	CASSQEPSGDLDEQFF	TGTGCCAGCAGCCAAGAACCCAGCGGGGACCTTGATGAGCAGTTCTTC
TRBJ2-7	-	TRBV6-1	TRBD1	CASSGTGYEQYF	TGTGCCAGCAGTGGGACAGGCTACGAGCAGTACTTC
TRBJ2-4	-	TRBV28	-	CASRRGSENIQYF	TGTGCCAGCAGGAGGGGATCGGAAAACATTCAGTACTTC
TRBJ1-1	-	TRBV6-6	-	CASSFDGANTEAFF	TGTGCCAGCAGTTTCGACGGCGCAAACACTGAAGCTTTCTTT
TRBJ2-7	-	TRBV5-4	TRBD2	CASSWEPGTSGPYEQYF	TGTGCCAGCAGCTGGGAGCCCGGGACTAGCGGCCCCTACGAGCAGTACTTC
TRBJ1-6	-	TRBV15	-	CATSRGRDLPSDSPLHF	TGTGCCACCAGCAGAGGCCGGGACCTCCCGTCGGATTCACCCCTCCACTTT
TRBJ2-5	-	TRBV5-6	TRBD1	CASSYGPGTGGLQTQYF	TGTGCCAGCAGCTACGGACCCGGGACAGGGGGCTTACAGACCCAGTACTTC
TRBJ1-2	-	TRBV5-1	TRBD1	CASSSGQTYGYTF	TGCGCCAGCAGCTCGGGACAGACTTATGGCTACACCTTC
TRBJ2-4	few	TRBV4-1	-	CASSQGTGWSIQYF	TGCGCCAGCAGCCAAGGGACTGGTTGGAGCATTCAGTACTTC
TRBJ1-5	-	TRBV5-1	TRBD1	CASSPRPGTGKLHQPQHF	TGCGCCAGCAGCCCGAGGCCGGGGACAGGGAAACTTCATCAGCCCCAGCATTTT
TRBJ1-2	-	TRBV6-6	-	CASSYSRQGQGYTF	TGTGCCAGCAGTTACTCGAGGCAGGGGCAAGGCTACACCTTC
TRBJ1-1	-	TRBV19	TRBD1	CASGSGQLWTEAFF	TGTGCCAGTGGATCGGGACAGCTCTGGACTGAAGCTTTCTTT
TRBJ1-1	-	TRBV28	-	CASSGFIGQLVTEAFF	TGTGCCAGCAGCGGGTTTATAGGACAGCTGGTCACTGAAGCTTTCTTT
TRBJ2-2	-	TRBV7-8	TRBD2	CASSLGLAGALNTGELFF	TGTGCCAGCAGCTTAGGGCTAGCGGGAGCCTTAAACACCGGGGAGCTGTTTTTT
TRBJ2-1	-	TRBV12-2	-	CASRLGGMRTSSYNEQFF	TGTGCAAGTCGCTTAGGAGGGATGCGGACGAGCTCCTACAATGAGCAGTTCTTC
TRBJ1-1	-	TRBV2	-	CASSSHGDQHLNTEAFF	TGTGCCAGCAGTTCACACGGAGACCAACACCTGAACACTGAAGCTTTCTTT
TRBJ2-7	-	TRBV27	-	CASSSERGEQYF	TGTGCCAGCAGTTCTGAGAGGGGCGAGCAGTACTTC
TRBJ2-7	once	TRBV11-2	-	CASNDQVSYSYEQYF	TGTGCCAGCAACGATCAGGTCAGTTACTCCTACGAGCAGTACTTC
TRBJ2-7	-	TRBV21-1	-	CASSSEGRGDPYEQYF	TGTGCCAGCAGCTCCGAGGGGCGGGGGGACCCTTACGAGCAGTACTTC
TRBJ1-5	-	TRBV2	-	CASSVVQSNQPQHF	TGTGCCAGCAGTGTTGTACAGAGCAATCAGCCCCAGCATTTT
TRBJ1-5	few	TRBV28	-	CASSLRTYSSEPQHF	TGTGCCAGCAGTTTACGGACGTACAGCAGTGAGCCCCAGCATTTT
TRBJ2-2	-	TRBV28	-	CASSFNRNTGELFF	TGTGCCAGCAGTTTTAACAGAAACACCGGGGAGCTGTTTTTT
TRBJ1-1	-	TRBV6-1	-	CASSQDRGRDTEAFF	TGTGCCAGCAGTCAAGACAGAGGCCGCGACACTGAAGCTTTCTTT
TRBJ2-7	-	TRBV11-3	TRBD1	CASSDRDRLPGEQYF	TGTGCCAGCAGCGACCGGGACAGGCTTCCTGGAGAGCAGTACTTC
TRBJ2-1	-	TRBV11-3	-	CASSLGQAEYNEQFF	TGTGCCAGCAGCTTAGGTCAGGCTGAATACAATGAGCAGTTCTTC
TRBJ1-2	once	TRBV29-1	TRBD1	CSVWTGGNYGYTF	TGCAGCGTGTGGACAGGGGGCAACTATGGCTACACCTTC
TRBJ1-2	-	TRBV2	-	CASSVMGERKHGYTF	TGTGCCAGCAGTGTAATGGGGGAGAGGAAGCATGGCTACACCTTC
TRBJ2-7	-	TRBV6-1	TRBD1	CASSEGTVTEQYF	TGTGCCAGCAGTGAGGGGACAGTAACCGAGCAGTACTTC
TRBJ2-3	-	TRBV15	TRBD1	CATSRDPRITGGKDTQYF	TGTGCCACCAGCAGAGATCCGAGGATAACAGGGGGCAAAGATACGCAGTATTTT
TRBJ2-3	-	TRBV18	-	CASSQGFTDTQYF	TGTGCCAGCTCGCAAGGGTTTACAGATACGCAGTATTTT
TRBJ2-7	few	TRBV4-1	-	CASSVDMTYEQYF	TGCGCCAGCAGCGTAGATATGACCTACGAGCAGTACTTC
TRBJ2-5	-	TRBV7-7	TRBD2	CASSLGGAGDQETQYF	TGTGCTAGCAGCTTAGGAGGAGCGGGAGACCAAGAGACCCAGTACTTC
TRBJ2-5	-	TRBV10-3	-	CAIRAVEKETQYF	TGTGCCATCAGAGCAGTCGAGAAAGAGACCCAGTACTTC
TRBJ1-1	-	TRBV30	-	CAWRSPGNTEAFF	TGTGCCTGGAGGTCCCCAGGGAACACTGAAGCTTTCTTT
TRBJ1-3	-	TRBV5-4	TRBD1	CASSPGTGANTIYF	TGTGCCAGCAGCCCCGGGACAGGGGCAAACACCATATATTTT
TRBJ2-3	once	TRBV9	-	CASSVAIGGANTDTQYF	TGTGCCAGCAGCGTAGCAATAGGGGGGGCAAACACAGATACGCAGTATTTT
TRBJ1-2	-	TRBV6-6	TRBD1	CASRIPGQGNYGYTF	TGTGCCAGCAGAATACCGGGACAGGGTAACTATGGCTACACCTTC